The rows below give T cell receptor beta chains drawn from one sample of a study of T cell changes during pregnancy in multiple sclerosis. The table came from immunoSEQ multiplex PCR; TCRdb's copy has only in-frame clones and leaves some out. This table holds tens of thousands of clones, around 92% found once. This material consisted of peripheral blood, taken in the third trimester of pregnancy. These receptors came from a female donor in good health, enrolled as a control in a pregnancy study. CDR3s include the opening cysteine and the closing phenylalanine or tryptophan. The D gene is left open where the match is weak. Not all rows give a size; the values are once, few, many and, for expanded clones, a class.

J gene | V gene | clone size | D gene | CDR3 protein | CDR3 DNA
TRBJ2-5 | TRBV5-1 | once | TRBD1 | CASSSLAGQGETQYF | TGCGCCAGCAGCTCCTTAGCGGGACAGGGGGAGACCCAGTACTTC
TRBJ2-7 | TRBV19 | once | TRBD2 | CASSPLAGGGLYEQYF | TGTGCCAGTAGTCCACTAGCGGGGGGAGGGCTTTACGAGCAGTACTTC
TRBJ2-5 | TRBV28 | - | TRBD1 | CASSSTGGPETQYF | TGTGCCAGCAGTTCAACAGGGGGCCCAGAGACCCAGTACTTC
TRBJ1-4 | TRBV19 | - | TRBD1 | CASSLRDRAEKLFF | TGTGCCAGTAGCCTCCGGGACAGGGCTGAAAAACTGTTTTTT
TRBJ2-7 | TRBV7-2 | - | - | CASSLDWYEQYF | TGTGCCAGCAGCTTAGACTGGTACGAGCAGTACTTC
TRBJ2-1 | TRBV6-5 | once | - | CASSYRAGAYNEQFF | TGTGCCAGCAGTTACCGGGCAGGGGCCTACAATGAGCAGTTCTTC
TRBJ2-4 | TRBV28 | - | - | CASSSSKTRWQNIQYF | TGTGCCAGCAGTTCATCCAAGACTCGTTGGCAAAACATTCAGTACTTC
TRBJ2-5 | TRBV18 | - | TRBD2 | CASSRTSAETQYF | TGTGCCAGCTCACGGACTAGCGCGGAGACCCAGTACTTC
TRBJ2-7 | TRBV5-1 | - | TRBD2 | CASSLALAGAYEQYF | TGCGCCAGCAGCTTGGCCCTAGCGGGGGCCTACGAGCAGTACTTC
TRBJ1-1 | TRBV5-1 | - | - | CASSLSGVVNTEAFF | TGCGCCAGCAGCTTGTCCGGGGTAGTGAACACTGAAGCTTTCTTT
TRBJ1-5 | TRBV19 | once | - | CASSIGHLGYSNQPQHF | TGTGCCAGTAGTATCGGACACCTAGGGTATAGCAATCAGCCCCAGCATTTT
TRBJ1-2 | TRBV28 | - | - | CASYLSVYGYTF | TGTGCCAGTTATTTGTCGGTCTATGGCTACACCTTC
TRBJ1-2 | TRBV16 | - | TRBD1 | CASSPGTGDFGNYGYTF | TGTGCCAGCAGCCCCGGGACAGGGGATTTTGGTAACTATGGCTACACCTTC
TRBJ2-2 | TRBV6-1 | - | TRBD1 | CASRGQGRVGELFF | TGTGCCAGCAGGGGACAGGGGCGGGTCGGGGAGCTGTTTTTT
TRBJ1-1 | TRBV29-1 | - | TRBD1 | CSVGGQMNTEAFF | TGCAGCGTTGGGGGACAGATGAACACTGAAGCTTTCTTT
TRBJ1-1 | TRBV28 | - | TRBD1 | CASSLWDRVNTEAFF | TGTGCCAGCAGTTTATGGGACAGGGTGAACACTGAAGCTTTCTTT
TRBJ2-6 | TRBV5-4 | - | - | CASSLAFWQEAGANVLTF | TGTGCCAGCAGCTTGGCGTTCTGGCAGGAGGCTGGGGCCAACGTCCTGACTTTC
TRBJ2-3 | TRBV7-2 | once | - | CASSSRTRGTDTQYF | TGTGCCAGCAGCTCCCGGACCCGGGGGACAGATACGCAGTATTTT
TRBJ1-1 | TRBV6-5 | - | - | CASSYPGNTEAFF | TGTGCCAGCAGTTACCCGGGGAACACTGAAGCTTTCTTT
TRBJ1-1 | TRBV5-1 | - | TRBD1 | CASHRGRSSEAFF | TGCGCCAGCCACAGGGGGCGCAGCTCTGAAGCTTTCTTT
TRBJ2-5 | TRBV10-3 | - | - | CAISPTPYEEEETQYF | TGTGCCATCAGCCCCACCCCCTATGAGGAAGAAGAGACCCAGTACTTC
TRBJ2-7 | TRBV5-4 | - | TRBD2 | CASRKAGTSGYEQYF | TGTGCCAGCAGAAAAGCCGGGACTAGCGGCTACGAGCAGTACTTC
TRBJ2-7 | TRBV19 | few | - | CASSAGTDYYEQYF | TGTGCCAGTAGTGCGGGGACAGACTATTACGAGCAGTACTTC
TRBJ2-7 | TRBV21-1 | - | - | CASSKGRTVSSYEQYF | TGTGCCAGCAGCAAAGGTAGGACAGTAAGCTCCTACGAGCAGTACTTC